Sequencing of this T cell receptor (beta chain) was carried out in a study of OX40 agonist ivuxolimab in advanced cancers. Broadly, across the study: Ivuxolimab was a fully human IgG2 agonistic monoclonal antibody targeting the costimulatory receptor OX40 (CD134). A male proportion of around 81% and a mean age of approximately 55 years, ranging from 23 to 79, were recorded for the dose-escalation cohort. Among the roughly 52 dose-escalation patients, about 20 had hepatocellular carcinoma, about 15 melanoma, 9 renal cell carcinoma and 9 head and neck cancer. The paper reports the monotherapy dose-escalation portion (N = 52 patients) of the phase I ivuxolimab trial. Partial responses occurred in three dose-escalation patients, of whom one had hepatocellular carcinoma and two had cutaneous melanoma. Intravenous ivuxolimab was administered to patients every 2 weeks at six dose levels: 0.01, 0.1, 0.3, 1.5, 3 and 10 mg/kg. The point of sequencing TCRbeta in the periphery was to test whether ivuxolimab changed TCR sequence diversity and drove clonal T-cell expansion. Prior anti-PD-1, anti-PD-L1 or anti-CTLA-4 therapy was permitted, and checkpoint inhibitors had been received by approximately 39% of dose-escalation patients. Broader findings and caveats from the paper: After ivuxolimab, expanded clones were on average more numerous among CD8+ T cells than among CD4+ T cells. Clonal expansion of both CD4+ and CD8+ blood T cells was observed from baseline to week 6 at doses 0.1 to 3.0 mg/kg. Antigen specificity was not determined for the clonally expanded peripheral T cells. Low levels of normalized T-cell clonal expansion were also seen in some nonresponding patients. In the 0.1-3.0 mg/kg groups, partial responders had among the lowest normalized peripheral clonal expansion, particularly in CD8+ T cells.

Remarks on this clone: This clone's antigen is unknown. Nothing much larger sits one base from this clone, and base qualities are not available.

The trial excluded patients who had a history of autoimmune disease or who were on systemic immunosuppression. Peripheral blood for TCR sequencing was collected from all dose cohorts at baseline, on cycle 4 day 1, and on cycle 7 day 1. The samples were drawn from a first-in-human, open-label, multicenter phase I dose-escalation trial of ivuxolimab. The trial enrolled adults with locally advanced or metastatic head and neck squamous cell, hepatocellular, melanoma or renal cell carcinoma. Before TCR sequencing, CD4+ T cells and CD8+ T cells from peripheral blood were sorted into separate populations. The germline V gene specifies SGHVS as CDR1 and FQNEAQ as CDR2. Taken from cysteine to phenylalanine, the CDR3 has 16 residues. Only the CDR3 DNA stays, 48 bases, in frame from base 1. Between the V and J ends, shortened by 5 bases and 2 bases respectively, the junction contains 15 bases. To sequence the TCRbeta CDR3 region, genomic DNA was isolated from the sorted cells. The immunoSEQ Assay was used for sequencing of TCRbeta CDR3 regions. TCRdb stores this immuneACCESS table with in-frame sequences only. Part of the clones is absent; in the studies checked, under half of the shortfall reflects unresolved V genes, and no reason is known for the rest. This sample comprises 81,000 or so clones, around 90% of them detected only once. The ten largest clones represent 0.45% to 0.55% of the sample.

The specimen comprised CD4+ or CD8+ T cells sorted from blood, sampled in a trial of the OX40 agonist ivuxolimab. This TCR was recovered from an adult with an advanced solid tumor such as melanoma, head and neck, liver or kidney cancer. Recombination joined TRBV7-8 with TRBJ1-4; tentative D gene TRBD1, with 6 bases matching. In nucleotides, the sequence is TGTGCCAGCAGCGCCTACAGGGTTGGGACTAATGAAAAACTGTTTTTT. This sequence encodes CASSAYRVGTNEKLFF.